This TCR beta chain stems from a study of CD8+ T cells in alopecia areata (dated by TCRdb to between 2018 and 2020). With regard to the full study: The treated patients, all with moderate-to-severe alopecia areata, were enrolled in an open-label pilot trial of oral tofacitinib given at 5 to 10 mg twice daily. Disease severity in treated patients was measured with the SALT score, which quantifies the percentage of affected scalp surface area. To study T cell clonal expansion in alopecia areata, the researchers applied high-throughput TCRbeta sequencing to both the C3H/HeJ mouse model and human patients. RNA came from the PAXgene miRNA kit for fixed scalp, the miRNeasy kit for PBMCs, and the RNeasy kit for mouse skin. On the human side, TCRbeta sequencing was run on scalp tissue and on sorted CD4+ and CD8+ peripheral blood T cells from healthy controls and from alopecia areata patients with either patchy or totalis/universalis disease. Patients on tofacitinib were biopsied at baseline and after 4 and 24 weeks of treatment, and several of the patients also had a later scalp biopsy. Tofacitinib was given for 6 to 18 months, followed by 6 months of follow-up off drug to assess delayed response and recurrence. Scalp clonality was compared across normal scalp (n=4), patchy alopecia areata scalp (n=8), and alopecia totalis/universalis scalp (n=8). immunoSEQ multiplex PCR using 35 Vbeta forward primers and 13 Jbeta reverse primers was used to amplify TCRbeta CDR3 regions.

The full study reports these points: Many expanded lesional clones were found to persist in scalp and blood during tofacitinib treatment, and relapse after treatment cessation may be partly explained by this persistence. Because the treated cohort was small and had just a single nonresponder, larger studies are needed to establish links between baseline CD8+ expansion and response. Tofacitinib significantly lowered scalp clonality and the number of expanded CD8+ clones among the top 100 scalp clones. Unlike mouse skin, which is dominated by gammadelta T cells, normal human skin has resident alphabeta T cells that are also sequenced, and this complicates analysis of the scalp TCR repertoire. TCR sequences shared between patients were less clear than in mice, possibly partly because of HLA diversity in the patient population. Compared with normal scalp, lesional scalp, particularly in alopecia totalis/universalis, had higher clonality and more expanded CD8+ clones, which suggests antigenic drive.

Libraries were prepared through the immunoSEQ multiplex PCR assay. RNA was extracted from all samples and reverse transcribed into cDNA, which served as template for TCR sequencing. First-strand cDNA was synthesized using SuperScript III with a 2:1 mix of oligo-dT and random hexamers. A synthetic immune receptor repertoire was used to assess amplification bias, and residual bias was removed computationally. The original methods were these. After raw reads were preprocessed to remove errors, the CDR3 was defined following IMGT conventions as running from the conserved cysteine to phenylalanine. To get clonality, Shannon entropy was normalized by log2 of the number of productive unique TCRs and the result was subtracted from 1. CD4 or CD8 identity of scalp clones was inferred by cross-referencing scalp TCRbeta sequences with sorted blood CD4 and CD8 repertoires. Entries here come from immuneACCESS through TCRdb and include only in-frame sequences with V and J called. Some clones fail to appear in such tables; in the studies checked, an unresolved V gene covers under half of the shortfall, and the cause of the remainder is unknown. The V and J calls and clone size come from that table; D and trimming were worked out from the DNA. This sample holds some 4,200 clones; 63% were observed only once. More than 9.5% of the sample is in the top ten clones.

On this clone: The target of this receptor is not known. Qualities for individual bases were not recorded, and no much larger clone is one base off.

In the paper's terms, the time point label means: about 4 weeks on oral tofacitinib. Read against the paper, the sample's treatment or condition label means: oral pan-JAK inhibitor, 5-10 mg twice daily. Lesional scalp punch biopsies and peripheral blood were collected from alopecia areata patients. Human scalp biopsies were fixed immediately in PAXgene tissue containers. The germline V gene gives CDR1 as SQVTM and CDR2 as ANQGSEA. V is cut back by 4 bases and J by 0 bases, with 5 bases in the junction unmatched. The CDR3 spans 14 residues, from the cysteine through the phenylalanine. The kept DNA is CDR3 alone, 42 bases in frame from the first base.

This sequence originates from a human donor with alopecia areata. The chain was built from TRBV29-1 and TRBJ2-7; TRBD2 lines up with 8 middle nucleotides. The sample in question was skin, obtained at week 4, from a patient treated with tofacitinib. The DNA sequence is as follows: TGCAGCGTTGGGGCTAGCGGGTTCTCCTACGAGCAGTACTTC. It is translated as CSVGASGFSYEQYF.